A single sample is the source of the 25 T cell receptor beta chains below, sequenced in a study of blood T cell repertoires in COVID-19. TCRdb keeps only in-frame clones here, not all; method: immunoSEQ multiplex PCR. The table has about 170,000 clones, roughly 70% seen once. Sequencing was carried out using peripheral blood. The receptors derive from a woman aged 80 or over with acute or convalescent COVID-19.

This clone has a single count. V and J are TRBV6-1 and TRBJ2-2; maybe TRBD1 (5 bases). The V and J ends lost 3 bases and 8 bases respectively, with 16 bases between them. Looked up from germline, CDR1 is MNHNS and CDR2 is SASEGT. The CDR3 totals 15 residues. The CDR3 loop is CASSDLLGEGGELFF. CDR3 DNA sequence: TGTGCCAGCAGTGACCTATTAGGGGAAGGAGGGGAGCTGTTTTTT.

This clone was picked up a small number of times. The chain employs TRBV19 and TRBJ1-1; TRBD1 matches 11 bases. The CDR3 consists of 16 residues. The V gene's germline CDR1 is LNHDA and CDR2 SQIVND (reference sequence). V was clipped by 7 bases and J by 0 bases; unmatched bases: 7. CDR3 sequence (DNA): TGTGCCAGTACAAGGACAGGGGGCACCTTGAACACTGAAGCTTTCTTT. It encodes CASTRTGGTLNTEAFF.

The genes are TRBV28 and TRBJ1-5; 7 positions match TRBD1. The CDR3 sequence is 15 residues long. With V trimmed by 3 bases and J by 6 bases, 8 bases remained unmatched. Germline loops: CDR1 MDHEN, CDR2 SYDVKM. The CDR3 here is CASSLEGALGQPQHF. The CDR3 DNA reads as TGTGCCAGCAGTTTGGAGGGGGCGCTGGGTCAGCCCCAGCATTTT.

The CDR3 protein is CASSFSSEWGGELFF. CDR3 nucleotide sequence: TGCGCCAGCAGCTTCTCTAGCGAATGGGGCGGGGAGCTGTTTTTT. The genes are TRBV5-1 and TRBJ2-2, with TRBD2 as a possible D gene (6 bases). The CDR3 is 15 amino acids. In germline, CDR1 is SGHRS, CDR2 YFSETQ. V gave up 2 bases and J gave up 7 bases, with 15 bases separating them.

This clone was recorded only once. This chain links TRBV5-1 with TRBJ2-2; 8 positions match TRBD2. The CDR3 totals 18 residues. Germline V lookup: CDR1 SGHRS, CDR2 YFSETQ. Trimming cost V 1 base and J 2 bases; bases outside gene matches: 10. CDR3: CASSLLAGGGRNTGELFF. CDR3 DNA sequence: TGCGCCAGCAGCTTGCTGGCGGGAGGCGGGCGAAACACCGGGGAGCTGTTTTTT.

This clone has only a few counts. The chain is built from TRBV27 and TRBJ1-2; D remains unclear. This CDR3 has 12 residues. Per the germline V gene, CDR1 is MNHEY and CDR2 is SMNVEV (reference sequence). V lost 6 bases, J lost 8 bases, and 13 bases lay in between. The CDR3 loop is CASRAGVSGYTF. The CDR3 DNA follows: TGTGCCAGCAGGGCCGGGGTATCGGGCTACACCTTC.

The chain couples TRBV5-6 to TRBJ2-7; possible D gene TRBD2, 6 bases. The V end was cut by 0 bases, the J end by 2 bases, with 12 bases between. CDR1 and CDR2 (germline): SGHDT, YYEEEE. The CDR3 length is 15 residues. CDR3 in DNA: TGTGCCAGCAGCTTGGGTCACCGACTAGCCTACGAGCAGTACTTC. Its protein is CASSLGHRLAYEQYF.

This sequence joins TRBV7-9 and TRBJ2-5; TRBD2 aligns across 10 bases. CDR1 and CDR2 from the germline V gene are SEHNR and FQNEAQ (reference sequence). The V segment lost 5 bases and the J segment 0 bases; nucleotides outside the gene matches: 6. This CDR3 is 16 amino acids long. This CDR3 is CASSVGLAANQETQYF. The DNA for the CDR3 is TGTGCCAGCAGCGTCGGACTAGCGGCGAACCAAGAGACCCAGTACTTC.

The V gene is TRBV4-1, the J gene TRBJ2-7; D is uncertain. Trimming took 1 base from V and 6 from J, leaving 7 bases between them. The CDR3 contains 12 residues. From germline, CDR1 is MGHRA and CDR2 YSYEKL. The CDR3 DNA follows: TGCGCCAGCAGCCAAGTTCGCGGCGAGCAGTACTTC. Amino acid sequence: CASSQVRGEQYF.

This chain connects TRBV28 to TRBJ2-7, with D possibly being TRBD2 (6 bases). This CDR3 is built from 15 residues. V lost 2 bases and J 2 bases, leaving 13 bases between the germline ends. The germline gives CDR1 MDHEN, CDR2 SYDVKM. CDR3 coding DNA: TGTGCCAGCAGTTTAGGGGGAGGCCCAACCTACGAGCAGTACTTC. The encoded protein is CASSLGGGPTYEQYF. The full variable domain, completed using reference TRBV28 and TRBJ2-7, is DVKVTQSSRYLVKRTGEKVFLECVQDMDHENMFWYRQDPGLGLRLIYFSYDVKMKEKGDIPEGYSVSREKKERFSLILESASTNQTSMYLCASSLGGGPTYEQYFGPGTRLTVT.

The V gene is TRBV12-1, the J gene TRBJ2-3; no DNA check was done on the table's D call, TRBD2. TRBV12-1 corresponds to a pseudogene. CDR3 size: 17 residues. Written as DNA, the CDR3 is TGTGCCAGCAGCTTAAGCCTGGCTAGCGGAGGTGGGGATACGCAGTATTTT. This sequence encodes CASSLSLASGGGDTQYF.

V is TRBV10-3 and J is TRBJ2-2, with unresolved D. V shed 10 bases and J shed 0 bases, with 12 bases lying between them. From germline, CDR1 is ENHRY and CDR2 SYGVKD. This CDR3 comprises 14 residues. The CDR3 here is CATQTFANTGELFF. In DNA, the CDR3 is TGTGCCACTCAAACATTCGCGAACACCGGGGAGCTGTTTTTT.

CDR3 region: CASSPPGDGYTF. Here the CDR3 DNA reads TGTGCCAGCAGCCCCCCCGGGGATGGCTACACCTTC. V is TRBV7-9 and J is TRBJ1-2; D is ambiguous. The CDR3 runs to 12 residues. Per the germline V gene, CDR1 is SEHNR and CDR2 is FQNEAQ (reference sequence). Trimming left V 5 bases short and J 6 bases short, with 10 bases between.

The V and J genes are TRBV5-4 and TRBJ1-2; D remains unclear. From germline, CDR1 is SGHNT and CDR2 YYREEE (reference sequence). This CDR3 spans 14 amino acids. The V end was cut by 0 bases, the J end by 0 bases, with 6 bases between. The CDR3 sequence is CASSLVTANYGYTF. The CDR3 DNA follows: TGTGCCAGCAGCTTGGTAACAGCTAACTATGGCTACACCTTC.

The V gene is TRBV5-8, the J gene TRBJ1-5; D remains ambiguous. The CDR3 spans 14 residues. V shed 4 bases and J shed 0 bases, with 8 bases lying between them. CDR1 is SGHTS and CDR2 is YDEGEE in the germline V gene. The CDR3, as DNA: TGTGCCAGCAGCGAACGGTATAGCAATCAGCCCCAGCATTTT. This encodes CASSERYSNQPQHF.

V usage is TRBV5-1 and J usage is TRBJ1-1, with D perhaps matching TRBD1 (6 bases). V dropped 0 bases and J dropped 0 bases, with 9 bases sitting between them. The CDR3 length is 15 residues. Germline-derived CDR1 and CDR2 are SGHRS and YFSETQ. As DNA, the CDR3 is TGCGCCAGCAGCTTGGTAGGGGGAATGAACACTGAAGCTTTCTTT. Translating gives CASSLVGGMNTEAFF.

The chain joins TRBV4-2 to TRBJ1-6; 9 bases are shared with TRBD1. CDR3 length: 15 residues. Trimming cost V 5 bases and J 5 bases; bases outside gene matches: 4. CDR1 and CDR2 from the germline V gene are LGHNA and YNFKEQ. CDR3 DNA: TGTGCCAGCAGCGCTCGGACAGGGGATAATTCACCCCTCCACTTT. Translation: CASSARTGDNSPLHF.

This clone was counted a few times. V gene TRBV27 combines with J gene TRBJ1-5, with D possibly TRBD1 on 6 matching bases. V lost 5 bases and J 5 bases, leaving 13 bases between the germline ends. The CDR3 spans 14 residues. Germline assignment: CDR1 MNHEY and CDR2 SMNVEV (reference sequence). CDR3 amino acids: CASSITGTHQPQHF. CDR3 DNA: TGTGCCAGCAGTATTACAGGGACCCATCAGCCCCAGCATTTT.

CDR3 nucleotide sequence: TGTGCCAGTAGCCGGGACACCGGGGAGCTGTTTTTT. Translating it yields CASSRDTGELFF. The chain uses TRBV19 and TRBJ2-2; no firm D call. This CDR3 has 12 amino acids. V lost 6 bases and J lost 3, with 5 bases in between. The germline CDR1 and CDR2 sequences are LNHDA and SQIVND (reference sequence).

This clone came up many times. This chain links TRBV27 with TRBJ2-1, with a weak D call TRBD1 (5 bases). V lost 7 bases to trimming and J lost 4 bases, with 11 bases between them. Looked up from germline, CDR1 is MNHEY and CDR2 is SMNVEV (reference sequence). CDR3 size: 13 residues. The CDR3 region has the DNA TGTGCCAGCAAGGGCAGGGTATACAATGAGCAGTTCTTC. Translation gives CASKGRVYNEQFF.

This clone was seen a few times. The gene calls are TRBV7-2 and TRBJ2-7; D is perhaps TRBD2 (5 bases). The CDR3 extends over 16 amino acids. Germline assignment: CDR1 SGHTA and CDR2 FQGNSA. Trimming left V 3 bases short and J 2 bases short, with 17 bases between. The CDR3 loop is CASSFSLVGAAYEQYF. The DNA of the CDR3 is TGTGCCAGCAGCTTTTCCTTAGTGGGAGCAGCCTACGAGCAGTACTTC.

The count of this clone is one. V and J are TRBV6-1 and TRBJ2-3; 12 bases are a match to TRBD2. The ends lost 1 base at V and 4 bases at J; junction bases unmatched: 15. Germline lookup yields CDR1 MNHNS and CDR2 SASEGT. The CDR3 is made up of 20 amino acids. DNA of the CDR3: TGTGCCAGCAGTGAAGAGTGGTCGGGTCTAGCGGGAGGGCCGTCAGATACGCAGTATTTT. This encodes CASSEEWSGLAGGPSDTQYF.

The rearrangement links TRBV2 to TRBJ1-6; maybe TRBD1 (5 bases). This CDR3 has 14 residues. The V gene's germline CDR1 is SNHLY and CDR2 FYNNEI. Trimming removed 4 bases at V and 8 bases at J, with 12 bases between. The CDR3 sequence is CASSVRGVDSPLHF. In DNA, the CDR3 is TGTGCCAGCAGTGTCCGGGGGGTGGATTCACCCCTCCACTTT. Filled out from reference TRBV2 and TRBJ1-6, the complete variable domain reads EPEVTQTPSHQVTQMGQEVILRCVPISNHLYFYWYRQILGQKVEFLVSFYNNEISEKSEIFDDQFSVERPDGSNFTLKIRSTKLEDSAMYFCASSVRGVDSPLHFGNGTRLTVT.

The genes are TRBV11-3 and TRBJ2-1; 16 bases align to TRBD2. From germline, CDR1 is SGHNT and CDR2 YENEEA. The CDR3 is made up of 17 amino acids. The junction had 5 bases not matched to a gene; V was cut back by 5 bases and J by 4 bases. CDR3 nucleotide sequence: TGTGCCAGCAGCCCCGGGACTAGCGGGAGGGGGTACAATGAGCAGTTCTTC. The encoded protein is CASSPGTSGRGYNEQFF.

The gene calls are TRBV24-1 and TRBJ2-5; TRBD2 agrees at 10 bases. The CDR3 loop spans 17 amino acids. The J segment lost 2 bases and the V segment lost 4 bases, leaving 9 bases of the junction unmatched. Germline values: CDR1 KGHDR, CDR2 SFDVKD. In DNA, the CDR3 is TGTGCCACCAGTGACTCAGGGGCTAGCGGGAGTCAAGAGACCCAGTACTTC. Translating gives CATSDSGASGSQETQYF.